This TCR beta chain is drawn from a study of blood T cells in healthy people across ages. Overall study findings and caveats: The study lacked donor CMV status, which possibly confounded expanded clonotype changes.

A J-beta primer mix and a sample-barcoded 5' primer were used in a second PCR of roughly 6 to 12 cycles. Via MiXCR, TCRdb re-called the 5' RACE reads, giving one row per CDR3 protein. The sample shows about 580,000 distinct CDR3 sequences, 40% to 55% of them seen only once. The germline V gene encodes CDR1 SGHNT and CDR2 YENEEA. V lost 5 bases to trimming and J lost 9 bases, with 14 bases between them. CDR3 length: 13 amino acids. Worth noting for this clonotype: Its antigen is still unknown.

This rearrangement joins TRBV11-3 to TRBJ2-1, with unresolved D. Input material: blood. The clonotype comes from an elderly man in good health. In DNA form, the CDR3 reads TGTGCCAGCAGCCCATCCCTCAACTTTGAGCAGTTCTTC. It specifies CASSPSLNFEQFF.